This entry lists 7 T cell receptor beta chains sequenced from one sample in a study of blood T cell repertoires in COVID-19. Repertoires were generated with immunoSEQ multiplex PCR, while TCRdb's copy carries only in-frame clones and drops some. The table has under 75,000 clones, 70% to 80% seen once; the top ten hold about 50%. Material: peripheral blood. The source is an elderly woman with acute or convalescent COVID-19.

A single count supports this clone. J is TRBJ2-2 and V is TRBV5-1; 7 positions match TRBD1. The V gene's germline CDR1 is SGHRS and CDR2 YFSETQ. This CDR3 region has 16 residues. V was pared by 0 bases and J by 5 bases, with 7 bases of the junction left unmatched. For the CDR3, the DNA is TGCGCCAGCAGCTTGGCCAGACAGGGAAATACCGGGGAGCTGTTTTTT. Its translation: CASSLARQGNTGELFF.

The rearrangement links TRBV27 to TRBJ2-3, with D hard to call. Germline values: CDR1 MNHEY, CDR2 SMNVEV (reference sequence). V lost 6 bases to trimming and J lost 4 bases, with 5 bases between them. CDR3 length: 11 amino acids. CDR3 sequence (DNA): TGTGCCAGCAGCCCTGCAGATACGCAGTATTTT. Amino acids: CASSPADTQYF.

The chain joins TRBV20-1 to TRBJ2-3; TRBD2 matches 12 bases. The trim removed 3 bases at V and 2 bases at J, leaving 6 bases unmatched. Germline V gene data show CDR1 as DFQATT and CDR2 as SNEGSKA (reference sequence). The CDR3 has 16 amino acids. This chain's CDR3 is CSASRLAGGVTDTQYF. The CDR3, as DNA: TGCAGTGCTAGTAGGCTAGCGGGAGGGGTCACAGATACGCAGTATTTT.

V is TRBV19 and J is TRBJ2-1, with a weak D call TRBD2 (6 bases). The V end was cut by 2 bases, the J end by 6 bases, with 14 bases between. The CDR3 consists of 15 residues. Germline V gene lookup returns CDR1 LNHDA and CDR2 SQIVND (reference sequence). CDR3 sequence (DNA): TGTGCCAGTAGTATACTTGGAGGGGTGGGCAATGAGCAGTTCTTC. Its translation is CASSILGGVGNEQFF.

The chain employs TRBV28 and TRBJ1-4, with 10 bases lining up with TRBD1. CDR1 and CDR2 from the germline V gene are MDHEN and SYDVKM. The CDR3 totals 17 residues. V shed 5 bases and J 4 bases; nucleotides not matched to a gene: 10. The CDR3 protein is CASSDRDRGSRNEKLFF. The CDR3 nucleotides are TGTGCCAGCAGTGACCGGGACAGGGGTTCCCGTAATGAAAAACTGTTTTTT.

The chain couples TRBV7-3 to TRBJ1-2, with D possibly matching TRBD1 (6 bases). Trimming took off 0 bases at V and 6 bases at J, with 8 bases between the two ends. CDR3 length: 13 amino acids. Germline V CDR1 and CDR2: SGHTA, FQGTGA. The CDR3 sequence: CASSLTGAHGYTF. The CDR3 region has the DNA TGTGCCAGCAGCTTAACGGGGGCCCATGGCTACACCTTC.

This clone was seen more than once but under ten times. The rearrangement links TRBV5-4 to TRBJ2-5; 8 nucleotides agree with TRBD2. Looked up from germline, CDR1 is SGHNT and CDR2 is YYREEE (reference sequence). There are 13 residues in the CDR3. Trimming cost V 6 bases and J 3 bases; bases outside gene matches: 4. CDR3 loop: CASKAGGKETQYF. Here the CDR3 DNA reads TGTGCCAGCAAGGCGGGGGGAAAAGAGACCCAGTACTTC.